Listed below are T cell receptor beta chains from one sample, sequenced in a study of persistence of HIV-infected CD4 T cells. No cognate antigen is known for these TCRs. Using immunoSEQ multiplex PCR, the repertoire was profiled, and TCRdb retains in-frame clones only, with some absent. The sample consists of 25,000 to 35,000 clones, roughly 86% of them appearing once. The specimen comprised CD4+ T cells sorted from PBMCs after approximately 19-hour stimulation, sampled from a patient who received antiretroviral therapy. Receptors were obtained from an adult man with HIV who was CMV-seropositive. Both conserved end residues are part of each CDR3. Each record gives: D gene, J gene, clone size, V gene, CDR3 length, CDR3 DNA, CDR3 protein. D genes are given only for firm matches. Clone size, where shown, is once, few, many, or a class for clones that have expanded.

D gene: .; J gene: TRBJ1-4; clone size: .; V gene: TRBV3-1/TRBV3-2; CDR3 length: 16; CDR3 DNA: TGTGCCAGCAGCCAAGGACAGGTTCGGGGACGCGAAAAACTGTTTTTT; CDR3 protein: CASSQGQVRGREKLFF
D gene: TRBD2; J gene: TRBJ2-7; clone size: .; V gene: TRBV28; CDR3 length: 14; CDR3 DNA: TGTGCCAGCAGGAGCGGGGCCACACCCTACGAGCAGTACTTC; CDR3 protein: CASRSGATPYEQYF
D gene: .; J gene: TRBJ2-7; clone size: .; V gene: TRBV27; CDR3 length: 12; CDR3 DNA: TGTGCCAGCAGCCACAACTCCTACGAGCAGTACTTC; CDR3 protein: CASSHNSYEQYF
D gene: .; J gene: TRBJ1-1; clone size: .; V gene: TRBV12-5; CDR3 length: 15; CDR3 DNA: TGTGCTAGTGGTCCACTGAGGTCAGGTGGCACTGAAGCTTTCTTT; CDR3 protein: CASGPLRSGGTEAFF
D gene: TRBD2; J gene: TRBJ2-3; clone size: .; V gene: TRBV18; CDR3 length: 16; CDR3 DNA: TGTGCCAGCTCACCACTCTTCCAGCGGGACACAGATACGCAGTATTTT; CDR3 protein: CASSPLFQRDTDTQYF
D gene: .; J gene: TRBJ2-7; clone size: .; V gene: TRBV7-5; CDR3 length: 17; CDR3 DNA: TGTGCCAGAAGCAAAAGCCCCGGACAGGGGGCTTCCTACGAGCAGTACTTC; CDR3 protein: CARSKSPGQGASYEQYF
D gene: .; J gene: TRBJ1-5; clone size: .; V gene: TRBV6-2/TRBV6-3; CDR3 length: 13; CDR3 DNA: TGTGCCAGCAGCGGACGGTGGAGTCAGCCCCAGCATTTT; CDR3 protein: CASSGRWSQPQHF
D gene: .; J gene: TRBJ1-5; clone size: .; V gene: TRBV4-1; CDR3 length: 17; CDR3 DNA: TGCGCCAGCAGCCAAGAACGGGGGGCCGGACGTGATCAGCCCCAGCATTTT; CDR3 protein: CASSQERGAGRDQPQHF
D gene: TRBD1; J gene: TRBJ2-7; clone size: .; V gene: TRBV5-1; CDR3 length: 18; CDR3 DNA: TGCGCCAGCAGCTTGGCCCCGGGACAGCGAATTACCTCCTACGAGCAGTACTTC; CDR3 protein: CASSLAPGQRITSYEQYF
D gene: .; J gene: TRBJ2-5; clone size: .; V gene: TRBV25-1; CDR3 length: 16; CDR3 DNA: TGTGCCAGCAGTGTAGGAAGCCGCGTCCTCCAAGAGACCCAGTACTTC; CDR3 protein: CASSVGSRVLQETQYF
D gene: .; J gene: TRBJ2-1; clone size: .; V gene: TRBV4-2; CDR3 length: 13; CDR3 DNA: TGTGCCAGCAGCCACTTTGACTCCACGGAGCAGTTCTTC; CDR3 protein: CASSHFDSTEQFF
D gene: .; J gene: TRBJ1-5; clone size: .; V gene: TRBV27; CDR3 length: 13; CDR3 DNA: TGTGCCAGCAGTCAGGGTGGGGGTGCGCCCCAGCATTTT; CDR3 protein: CASSQGGGAPQHF
D gene: .; J gene: TRBJ2-6; clone size: .; V gene: TRBV29-1; CDR3 length: 13; CDR3 DNA: TGCAGCGTTGATTGGGTCGGGGCCAACGTCCTGACTTTC; CDR3 protein: CSVDWVGANVLTF
D gene: .; J gene: TRBJ2-7; clone size: few; V gene: TRBV5-4; CDR3 length: 12; CDR3 DNA: TGTGCCAGCAGCTTGGTCGGCCACGAGCAGTACTTC; CDR3 protein: CASSLVGHEQYF
D gene: .; J gene: TRBJ2-7; clone size: .; V gene: TRBV5-1; CDR3 length: 13; CDR3 DNA: TGCGCCAGCAGCCCGGGAGGGGGCATCGAGCAGTACTTC; CDR3 protein: CASSPGGGIEQYF
D gene: .; J gene: TRBJ1-2; clone size: .; V gene: TRBV2; CDR3 length: 14; CDR3 DNA: TGTGCCAGCACGATCAAGGGCAGCGAATATGGCTACACCTTC; CDR3 protein: CASTIKGSEYGYTF
D gene: .; J gene: TRBJ1-1; clone size: .; V gene: TRBV5-1; CDR3 length: 15; CDR3 DNA: TGCGCCAGCAGCTTGGATCGGGGGATGAACACTGAAGCTTTCTTT; CDR3 protein: CASSLDRGMNTEAFF
D gene: .; J gene: TRBJ1-3; clone size: once; V gene: TRBV7-3; CDR3 length: 14; CDR3 DNA: TGTGCCAGCAGCTCCTCAAATTCGGGGAACACCATATATTTT; CDR3 protein: CASSSSNSGNTIYF
D gene: TRBD2; J gene: TRBJ2-5; clone size: .; V gene: TRBV7-2; CDR3 length: 15; CDR3 DNA: TGTGCCAGCAGCTCCAAGCGGGGGGGCATTGAGACCCAGTACTTC; CDR3 protein: CASSSKRGGIETQYF
D gene: .; J gene: TRBJ1-1; clone size: .; V gene: TRBV10-2; CDR3 length: 13; CDR3 DNA: TGCGCCAGCAGTGACTTTCTCGAGACTGAAGCTTTCTTT; CDR3 protein: CASSDFLETEAFF
D gene: .; J gene: TRBJ1-1; clone size: .; V gene: TRBV6-5; CDR3 length: 16; CDR3 DNA: TGTGCCAGCAGTTACGGTCAGCCCGATTCGGGGGCTGAAGCTTTCTTT; CDR3 protein: CASSYGQPDSGAEAFF
D gene: .; J gene: TRBJ2-3; clone size: .; V gene: TRBV27; CDR3 length: 12; CDR3 DNA: TGTGCCAGCAGTTTTTTGCGAGATACGCAGTATTTT; CDR3 protein: CASSFLRDTQYF
D gene: .; J gene: TRBJ2-3; clone size: .; V gene: TRBV5-5; CDR3 length: 12; CDR3 DNA: TGTGCCAGCAGCCCTAGCACAGATACGCAGTATTTT; CDR3 protein: CASSPSTDTQYF
D gene: .; J gene: TRBJ2-7; clone size: once; V gene: TRBV30; CDR3 length: 13; CDR3 DNA: TGTGCCTGGAGGGAAACCAGTGCCTACGAGCAGTACTTC; CDR3 protein: CAWRETSAYEQYF
D gene: .; J gene: TRBJ2-1; clone size: .; V gene: TRBV2; CDR3 length: 15; CDR3 DNA: TGTGCCAGCAGTAACCGGGCAGCAACCTACAATGAGCAGTTCTTC; CDR3 protein: CASSNRAATYNEQFF
D gene: .; J gene: TRBJ1-5; clone size: .; V gene: TRBV29-1; CDR3 length: 13; CDR3 DNA: TGCAGCGTTCTCGCGGATAGCAATCAGCCCCAGCATTTT; CDR3 protein: CSVLADSNQPQHF
D gene: .; J gene: TRBJ2-7; clone size: once; V gene: TRBV6-6; CDR3 length: 16; CDR3 DNA: TGTGCCAGCAGTAATATAGGGGAGTGGGGGGCTTTCGAGCAGTACTTC; CDR3 protein: CASSNIGEWGAFEQYF
D gene: TRBD2; J gene: TRBJ2-7; clone size: once; V gene: TRBV7-9; CDR3 length: 17; CDR3 DNA: TGTGCCAGCAGCACAGAGAAGCGGGGGGCCCATTTCTACGAGCAGTACTTC; CDR3 protein: CASSTEKRGAHFYEQYF
D gene: .; J gene: TRBJ2-7; clone size: few; V gene: TRBV6-5; CDR3 length: 15; CDR3 DNA: TGTGCCAGCAGTTATGGGGGTCTAAGGGCGGACGAGCAGTACTTC; CDR3 protein: CASSYGGLRADEQYF
D gene: .; J gene: TRBJ2-3; clone size: .; V gene: TRBV6-5; CDR3 length: 12; CDR3 DNA: TGTGCCAGCAGTTACTCGATAGATACGCAGTATTTT; CDR3 protein: CASSYSIDTQYF
D gene: TRBD1; J gene: TRBJ1-5; clone size: .; V gene: TRBV20-1; CDR3 length: 15; CDR3 DNA: TGCAGTGCTAGTGGAGTGACAGGGAATCGTCAGCCCCAGCATTTT; CDR3 protein: CSASGVTGNRQPQHF
D gene: .; J gene: TRBJ2-2; clone size: .; V gene: TRBV3-1/TRBV3-2; CDR3 length: 17; CDR3 DNA: TGTGCCAGCAGCCAAGTGGTCTCGGGGTTCCACACCGGGGAGCTGTTTTTT; CDR3 protein: CASSQVVSGFHTGELFF
D gene: TRBD1; J gene: TRBJ1-1; clone size: few; V gene: TRBV5-1; CDR3 length: 15; CDR3 DNA: TGCGCCAGCAGCCCCTGGACAGGGCGCAACACTGAAGCTTTCTTT; CDR3 protein: CASSPWTGRNTEAFF
D gene: .; J gene: TRBJ2-1; clone size: .; V gene: TRBV10-1; CDR3 length: 15; CDR3 DNA: TGCGCCAGCAGTGATTTGGGGGGGGCGGACGGTGAGCAGTTCTTC; CDR3 protein: CASSDLGGADGEQFF
D gene: .; J gene: TRBJ2-6; clone size: .; V gene: TRBV28; CDR3 length: 16; CDR3 DNA: TGTGCCAGCACTCTAGGGGGGGCCGGAGGGGCCAACGTCCTGACTTTC; CDR3 protein: CASTLGGAGGANVLTF
D gene: .; J gene: TRBJ1-6; clone size: .; V gene: TRBV2; CDR3 length: 16; CDR3 DNA: TGTGCCAGCAGCCCAGCCCGCCAGGCCTATAATTCACCCCTCCACTTT; CDR3 protein: CASSPARQAYNSPLHF
D gene: .; J gene: TRBJ1-6; clone size: .; V gene: TRBV5-1; CDR3 length: 14; CDR3 DNA: TGCGCCAGCAGCCCCGGGGGGGGGCTCTCACCCCTCCACTTT; CDR3 protein: CASSPGGGLSPLHF
D gene: .; J gene: TRBJ1-2; clone size: few; V gene: TRBV4-2; CDR3 length: 15; CDR3 DNA: TGTGCCAGCAGCCAAGGACCAGGGGAGGTTAGTGGCTACACCTTC; CDR3 protein: CASSQGPGEVSGYTF
D gene: TRBD1; J gene: TRBJ2-3; clone size: .; V gene: TRBV7-3; CDR3 length: 14; CDR3 DNA: TGTGCCAGCAGCTTAAGGGACAGGTCTGATACGCAGTATTTT; CDR3 protein: CASSLRDRSDTQYF
D gene: .; J gene: TRBJ1-4; clone size: once; V gene: TRBV19; CDR3 length: 14; CDR3 DNA: TGTGCCAGTAGCCCGGGCGGCGAGGGGCTTAAACTGTTTTTT; CDR3 protein: CASSPGGEGLKLFF
D gene: TRBD2; J gene: TRBJ2-1; clone size: .; V gene: TRBV12-3/TRBV12-4; CDR3 length: 13; CDR3 DNA: TGTGCCAGCACGGGACTACGGTACAATGAGCAGTTCTTC; CDR3 protein: CASTGLRYNEQFF